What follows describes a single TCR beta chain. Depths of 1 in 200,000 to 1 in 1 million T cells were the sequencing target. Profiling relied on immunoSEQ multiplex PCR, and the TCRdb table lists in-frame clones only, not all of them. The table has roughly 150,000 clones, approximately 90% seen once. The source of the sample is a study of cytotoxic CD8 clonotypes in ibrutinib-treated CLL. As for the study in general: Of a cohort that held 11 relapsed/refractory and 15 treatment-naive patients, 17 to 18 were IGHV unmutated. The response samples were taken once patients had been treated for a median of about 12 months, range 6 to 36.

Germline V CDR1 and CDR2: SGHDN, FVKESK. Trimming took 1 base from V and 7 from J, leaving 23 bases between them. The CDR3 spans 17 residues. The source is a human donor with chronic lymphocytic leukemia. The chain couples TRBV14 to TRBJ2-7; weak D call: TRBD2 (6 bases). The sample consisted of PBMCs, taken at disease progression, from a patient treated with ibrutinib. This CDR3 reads CASSQVPWGGERREQYF. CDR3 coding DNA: TGTGCCAGCAGCCAAGTCCCATGGGGCGGGGAACGTAGAGAGCAGTACTTC.